Listed here are 25 T cell receptor beta chains from one sample, sequenced in a study of shared clonotypes between healthy human individuals. The assay was immunoSEQ multiplex PCR, and TCRdb's table has in-frame clones only and misses some. The repertoire holds about 670,000 clones, with approximately 79% as singletons. Sequencing input: memory CD4+ T cells sorted from blood. The subset denotes: CD45RA-negative fraction. These receptors all stem from a woman in her thirties in good health.

This clone was seen only once. The chain links TRBV5-6 to TRBJ2-7; D gene unclear. The CDR3 has 12 amino acids. The germline gives CDR1 SGHDT, CDR2 YYEEEE. Trimming cost V 3 bases and J 4 bases, with 8 bases left between them. CDR3: CASSSTQYEQYF. The CDR3 DNA reads TGTGCCAGCAGCTCTACGCAATACGAGCAGTACTTC.

This clone was detected ten times or more. The chain employs TRBV4-1 and TRBJ2-7, with TRBD1 as a possible D gene (5 bases). The CDR3 spans 13 residues. V was shortened by 5 bases and J by 3 bases, with 11 bases between the two germline ends. Germline V gene sequence: CDR1 MGHRA, CDR2 YSYEKL. CDR3 in amino acids: CASSSSQGYEQYF. The CDR3 bases are TGCGCCAGCAGCTCAAGCCAGGGCTACGAGCAGTACTTC.

This chain uses TRBV18 with TRBJ1-4; tentative D call: TRBD1 (5 bases). V was cut by 0 bases and J by 8 bases, with 19 bases left in between. The CDR3 extends over 17 amino acids. Germline loops: CDR1 KGHSH, CDR2 LQKENI. CDR3 sequence: CASSPPAGRGMSEKLFF. The CDR3 DNA reads TGTGCCAGCTCACCACCGGCAGGGAGAGGGATGAGCGAAAAACTGTTTTTT.

About this clone: This sample includes further DNA sequences coding for the same CDR3. The chain employs TRBV6-5 and TRBJ1-4; D not certain. Germline-derived CDR1 and CDR2 are MNHEY and SVGAGI. V was cut by 6 bases and J by 5 bases, with 7 bases left in between. CDR3 length: 12 residues. DNA for the CDR3: TGTGCCAGCAGGACGGGGAATGAAAAACTGTTTTTT. Its translation is CASRTGNEKLFF.

The chain joins TRBV11-3 to TRBJ1-2; D unclear. V gave up 1 base and J gave up 4 bases, with 13 bases separating them. Germline values: CDR1 SGHNT, CDR2 YENEEA. The CDR3 length is 15 residues. Here the CDR3 DNA reads TGTGCCAGCAGCTTAGGGGCGCGGTACTCCTATGGCTACACCTTC. This sequence encodes CASSLGARYSYGYTF.

V gene TRBV27 combines with J gene TRBJ2-7, with 7 bases matching TRBD2. CDR3 length: 13 residues. CDR1 MNHEY and CDR2 SMNVEV come from the germline V gene (reference sequence). Trimming cost V 2 bases and J 7 bases; bases outside gene matches: 5. The CDR3 is CASSLMGGDEQYF. CDR3 in DNA: TGTGCCAGCAGTTTAATGGGGGGGGATGAGCAGTACTTC.

The V gene is TRBV28, the J gene TRBJ1-1; D is undetermined. Trimming removed 7 bases from V and 3 bases from J, with 15 bases in between. The CDR3 loop spans 14 amino acids. Germline V gene lookup returns CDR1 MDHEN and CDR2 SYDVKM. Here the CDR3 reads CASIEDGWDTEAFF. The CDR3, as DNA: TGTGCCAGCATCGAGGACGGGTGGGACACTGAAGCTTTCTTT.

This clone was found once. The chain couples TRBV28 to TRBJ2-1, with TRBD1 identical over 11 bases. The CDR3 extends over 16 amino acids. Germline CDR1 is MDHEN and CDR2 is SYDVKM. V shed 2 bases, J shed 6 bases, and the junction held 6 bases outside the gene matches. The chain's CDR3 is CASSLAGQGAGNEQFF. The CDR3 DNA is TGTGCCAGCAGTTTAGCCGGACAGGGGGCAGGCAATGAGCAGTTCTTC.

This chain uses TRBV11-2 with TRBJ2-3; D remains ambiguous. Germline V lookup: CDR1 SGHAT, CDR2 FQNNGV. The CDR3 length is 15 residues. V lost 4 bases and J lost 2, with 13 bases in between. CDR3 sequence (DNA): TGTGCCAGCAGCTCGGGTAACAGCAACACAGATACGCAGTATTTT. Translation: CASSSGNSNTDTQYF.

This chain joins TRBV2 and TRBJ2-3; TRBD2 matches 9 bases. V was clipped by 9 bases and J by 3 bases; unmatched bases: 10. The CDR3 consists of 15 residues. CDR1 and CDR2 (germline): SNHLY, FYNNEI. The CDR3 DNA reads TGTGCCAGGGGGACTAGCTGGGTGGGGACAGATACGCAGTATTTT. Encoded protein: CARGTSWVGTDTQYF.

The chain combines TRBV4-2 with TRBJ1-5, with D unresolved. The ends were cut back, 0 bases at V and 1 base at J, with 7 bases in the middle. Germline CDR1 LGHNA, CDR2 YNFKEQ. The length of the CDR3 is 15 residues. CDR3 protein: CASSQDEESNQPQHF. The CDR3 DNA is TGTGCCAGCAGCCAAGACGAAGAAAGCAATCAGCCCCAGCATTTT.

The chain is built from TRBV19 and TRBJ2-3; D is uncertain. Trimming cost V 4 bases and J 4 bases, with 3 bases left between them. Germline CDR1 reads LNHDA; CDR2 reads SQIVND (reference sequence). This CDR3 has 11 residues. CDR3 sequence: CASSNPDTQYF. CDR3 coding DNA: TGTGCCAGTAGTAATCCAGATACGCAGTATTTT.

The CDR3 here is CANRDRGYEQYF. The CDR3 DNA sequence: TGTGCCAACCGGGACAGGGGCTACGAGCAGTACTTC. V is TRBV19 and J is TRBJ2-7; TRBD1 matches at 10 bases. In germline, CDR1 is LNHDA, CDR2 SQIVND (reference sequence). This CDR3 is 12 amino acids long. V dropped 10 bases and J dropped 3; count of bases not matched to a gene: 3.

The V gene is TRBV7-2, the J gene TRBJ1-5, with a possible D match to TRBD1 (6 bases). CDR1 is SGHTA and CDR2 is FQGNSA in the germline V gene. V was trimmed by 2 bases and J by 3 bases, leaving 11 bases between them. This CDR3 has 15 residues. CDR3 bases: TGTGCCAGCAGCTTAAGGCAGGGGAACAATCAGCCCCAGCATTTT. This codes for CASSLRQGNNQPQHF.

The CDR3 is CASSLGQVEIGTQYF. The DNA for the CDR3 is TGTGCCAGCAGCCTGGGACAGGTCGAGATCGGGACCCAGTACTTC. This chain connects TRBV5-4 to TRBJ2-5, with 8 nucleotides matching TRBD1. The CDR3 has 15 residues. Germline V gives CDR1 SGHNT, CDR2 YYREEE (reference sequence). The junction had 12 bases not matched to a gene; V was cut back by 4 bases and J by 7 bases.

This chain joins TRBV7-9 and TRBJ1-2; TRBD1 might be the D (5 bases). The germline V gene encodes CDR1 SEHNR and CDR2 FQNEAQ (reference sequence). Deletions cut 1 base from V and 2 bases from J, with 8 bases between. CDR3 length: 14 amino acids. CDR3 in DNA: TGTGCCAGCAGCTTAGAGCGGGGCAACTATGGCTACACCTTC. Its protein product is CASSLERGNYGYTF.

At least ten counts were recorded for this clone. The genes are TRBV5-1 and TRBJ2-1; D perhaps matches TRBD2 (6 bases). Looked up from germline, CDR1 is SGHRS and CDR2 is YFSETQ. V was shortened by 7 bases and J by 5 bases, with 10 bases between the two germline ends. The CDR3 is made up of 12 amino acids. The CDR3 sequence is CASGGTDNEQFF. The CDR3 DNA reads TGCGCCAGCGGCGGGACTGACAATGAGCAGTTCTTC.

The chain recombines TRBV5-3 with TRBJ1-4; the D gene is possibly TRBD1 (5 bases). TRBV5-3 is reported as an ORF; its role is uncertain. The CDR3 is 15 residues long. V lost 1 base and J lost 7, with 14 bases in between. CDR3 coding DNA: TGTGCCAGAAGCTTGTTTAACAGGTTTAGTGAAAAACTGTTTTTT. It specifies CARSLFNRFSEKLFF.

The V gene is TRBV5-8, the J gene TRBJ2-4; perhaps TRBD1 as D (5 bases). The CDR3 loop spans 14 amino acids. Deletions cut 4 bases from V and 0 bases from J, with 8 bases between. Germline lookup yields CDR1 SGHTS and CDR2 YDEGEE. CDR3 loop: CASSRGIAKNIQYF. The CDR3 bases are TGTGCCAGCAGCAGGGGAATAGCCAAAAACATTCAGTACTTC.

In its sample, this clone was seen many times. This rearrangement joins TRBV15 to TRBJ1-1, with D possibly matching TRBD1 (5 bases). The CDR3 has 13 residues. Per the germline V gene, CDR1 is LNHNV and CDR2 is YYDKDF (reference sequence). V was cut by 1 base and J by 5 bases, with 8 bases left in between. CDR3 nucleotide sequence: TGTGCCACCAGCAGAGGTGGGGGGACTGAAGCTTTCTTT. Encoded protein: CATSRGGGTEAFF.

The genes are TRBV5-1 and TRBJ2-1; D possibly matches TRBD1 or TRBD2 (5 bases each). Per the germline V gene, CDR1 is SGHRS and CDR2 is YFSETQ. The CDR3 runs to 13 residues. The V and J ends lost 4 bases and 10 bases respectively, with 15 bases between them. As DNA, the CDR3 is TGCGCCAGCAGCACCCCAGGGAGTAGGGAGCAGTTCTTC. This gives the protein CASSTPGSREQFF.

This chain uses TRBV9 with TRBJ2-6; 7 nucleotides match TRBD1. Trimming at V came to 1 base and at J to 4 bases, leaving 2 bases not matched to a gene. CDR1 SGDLS and CDR2 YYNGEE come from the germline V gene. CDR3 size: 15 residues. CDR3 sequence: CASSVTGDGANVLTF. CDR3 nucleotides: TGTGCCAGCAGCGTAACAGGGGACGGGGCCAACGTCCTGACTTTC.

As concerns this clone: Other DNA sequences from this sample encode an identical CDR3 as well. This sequence joins TRBV7-2 and TRBJ2-1; D remains unclear. This CDR3 is built from 13 residues. The V and J ends lost 5 bases and 6 bases respectively, with 11 bases between them. Germline CDR1 and CDR2: SGHTA and FQGNSA. CDR3 loop: CASSLAVGNEQFF. For the CDR3, the DNA is TGTGCCAGCAGCCTGGCGGTGGGCAATGAGCAGTTCTTC.

The chain is built from TRBV19 and TRBJ2-2; no definite D call. Germline V gene sequence: CDR1 LNHDA, CDR2 SQIVND (reference sequence). The length of the CDR3 is 14 residues. V was clipped by 6 bases and J by 0 bases, with 8 bases between them. Written as DNA, the CDR3 is TGTGCCAGTAGACTTACCGCGAACACCGGGGAGCTGTTTTTT. It encodes CASRLTANTGELFF.

The chain carries TRBV4-1 and TRBJ1-1; TRBD1 matches 7 bases. J was trimmed by 4 bases and V by 1 base; bases with no gene match: 6. The germline gives CDR1 MGHRA, CDR2 YSYEKL. The CDR3 consists of 15 residues. CDR3 in DNA: TGCGCCAGCAGCCAAGCGGTCTCAGGGGGCACTGAAGCTTTCTTT. It codes for CASSQAVSGGTEAFF.